The present T cell receptor (beta chain) was sequenced within a study of cytomegalovirus exposure and HLA in healthy donors. In the PCR, 60 Vbeta and 13 Jbeta primers were used. Some clones are missing from TCRdb's copy, which holds only in-frame ones; the method was immunoSEQ multiplex PCR. The profile shows some 120,000 clones, 9.5% of them singletons. The clonotype originates from a young man in good health and CMV-seronegative. Sequencing used PBMCs.

The CDR3 DNA reads TGTGCCAGCAGGCTAGCGGGGGGAGGGGAAAAACTGTTTTTT. Residues: CASRLAGGGEKLFF. The J gene is TRBJ1-4, the V gene TRBV27; TRBD1 is a possible D gene (5 bases). Germline-derived CDR1 and CDR2 are MNHEY and SMNVEV (reference sequence). The V end was cut by 6 bases, the J end by 8 bases, with 16 bases between. This CDR3 spans 14 amino acids.